This passage covers 22 T cell receptor beta chains from one sample sequenced in a study of vaccination and CD4 T cells after COVID-19. Treatment meaning: approximately 10-day PBMC culture with coronavirus spike peptide pools or control peptides (ViraFEST assay). Oncomine TCR Beta short-read sequencing was applied to DNA from cultured CD4+ T cells. TCRdb ran MiXCR on the PCR reads and lists one entry per CDR3 protein. The sample records some 20,000 distinct CDR3 sequences, roughly 29% being singletons. Their specific antigens are unknown. Sequencing was performed on cultured CD4+ T cells from blood. The receptors originated from a human donor with COVID-19.

This clonotype occurred a few times. The genes are TRBV6-1 and TRBJ1-6, with 10 bases aligning to TRBD1. V was clipped by 7 bases and J by 15 bases; unmatched bases: 12. Germline CDR1 reads MNHNS; CDR2 reads SASEGT. The CDR3 totals 14 residues. This CDR3 reads CASIRGTGEAFLHF. The CDR3 DNA sequence: TGTGCCAGCATCAGGGGGACAGGGGAGGCCTTCCTCCACTTT.

The chain links TRBV12-3 or TRBV12-4 to TRBJ2-7; D is unresolved. The V and J ends lost 2 bases and 6 bases respectively, with 5 bases between them. The CDR3 loop spans 11 amino acids. CDR3 amino acids: CASSLSVEQYF. CDR3 coding DNA: TGTGCCAGCAGTTTATCAGTCGAGCAGTACTTC.

This clonotype was found a few times. The rearrangement links TRBV11-2 to TRBJ1-1, with a possible D match to TRBD1 (6 bases). Germline lookup yields CDR1 SGHAT and CDR2 FQNNGV. The CDR3 loop spans 14 amino acids. V lost 5 bases to trimming and J lost 4 bases, with 14 bases between them. CDR3 sequence: CASSPRGPGTEAFF. The CDR3 DNA sequence: TGTGCCAGCAGCCCCAGGGGCCCTGGCACTGAAGCTTTCTTT.

This clonotype was detected a few times. The chain has TRBV27 and TRBJ2-6; 8 positions match TRBD1. Germline trimming cut 7 bases from V and 2 bases from J; bases unmatched to any gene: 16. CDR3 length equals 19 residues. Germline CDR1 and CDR2: MNHEY and SMNVEV (reference sequence). The CDR3 is CASTPNPDRVIAGANVLTF. In nucleotides, the CDR3 is TGTGCCAGCACCCCCAACCCGGACAGGGTAATCGCTGGGGCCAACGTCCTGACTTTC.

This clonotype came up a few times. The rearrangement joins TRBV5-4 to TRBJ2-6; the match to TRBD1 covers 9 bases. Germline loops: CDR1 SGHNT, CDR2 YYREEE (reference sequence). This CDR3 is built from 18 residues. With 0 bases clipped from V and 2 bases from J, the junction kept 6 bases outside the gene matches. CDR3 protein: CASSLADRGSAGANVLTF. CDR3 bases: TGTGCCAGCAGCTTGGCAGACAGGGGGTCTGCTGGGGCCAACGTCCTGACTTTC.

This clonotype appeared a few times. The rearrangement links TRBV6-5 to TRBJ1-3, with TRBD1 identical over 10 bases. The CDR3 runs 15 residues. The J segment lost 7 bases and the V segment lost 4 bases, leaving 7 bases of the junction unmatched. Germline V gene data show CDR1 as MNHEY and CDR2 as SVGAGI. The CDR3 here is CASSFGTGATNTIYF. CDR3 bases: TGTGCCAGCAGTTTCGGGACAGGGGCTACCAACACCATATATTTT.

This clonotype has only a few counts. The V gene is TRBV20-1, the J gene TRBJ1-4; D unresolved. V lost 6 bases, J lost 0 bases, and 11 bases lay in between. The CDR3 length is 14 residues. Germline CDR1 DFQATT, CDR2 SNEGSKA (reference sequence). The CDR3 DNA reads as TGCAGTGCCACCCCGGATGCAACTAATGAAAAACTGTTTTTT. It yields the protein CSATPDATNEKLFF.

This chain connects TRBV7-2 to TRBJ2-5, with D possibly being TRBD1 (5 bases). The CDR3 totals 15 residues. CDR1 SGHTA and CDR2 FQGNSA come from the germline V gene. V dropped 1 base and J dropped 1 base, with 10 bases sitting between them. The CDR3 reads CASSLGGAGQETQYF. In DNA, the CDR3 is TGTGCCAGCAGCTTAGGTGGGGCAGGCCAAGAGACCCAGTACTTC.

The chain joins TRBV7-9 to TRBJ2-7; 7 nucleotides match TRBD1. V was clipped by 5 bases and J by 3 bases; unmatched bases: 7. The CDR3 spans 14 residues. The V gene's germline CDR1 is SEHNR and CDR2 FQNEAQ (reference sequence). The CDR3 DNA follows: TGTGCCAGCAGCCCCCGGACAGGAGGCTACGAGCAGTACTTC. Translation: CASSPRTGGYEQYF. Looking up the rest from reference TRBV7-9 and TRBJ2-7 gives the full variable domain: DTGVSQNPRHKITKRGQNVTFRCDPISEHNRLYWYRQTLGQGPEFLTYFQNEAQLEKSRLLSDRFSAERPKGSFSTLEIQRTEQGDSAMYLCASSPRTGGYEQYFGPGTRLTVT.

DNA of the CDR3: TGTGCCACCAGCAGAGATCGGAGGCCCACCCTGAACACTGAAGCTTTCTTT. Translated: CATSRDRRPTLNTEAFF. V is TRBV15 and J is TRBJ1-1; D unresolved. The CDR3 runs 17 residues. V was trimmed by 0 bases and J by 0 bases, leaving 14 bases between them. Germline loops: CDR1 LNHNV, CDR2 YYDKDF (reference sequence). The full variable domain, its missing parts supplied by reference TRBV15 and TRBJ1-1, is DAMVIQNPRYQVTQFGKPVTLSCSQTLNHNVMYWYQQKSSQAPKLLFHYYDKDFNNEADTPDNFQSRRPNTSFCFLDIRSPGLGDTAMYLCATSRDRRPTLNTEAFFGQGTRLTVV.

The chain employs TRBV2 and TRBJ2-3, with 15 bases fitting TRBD2. V dropped 6 bases and J dropped 1; count of bases not matched to a gene: 8. Germline V gene lookup returns CDR1 SNHLY and CDR2 FYNNEI. The CDR3 contains 18 residues. CDR3 residues: CASSDRGLAGGRTDTQYF. CDR3 DNA sequence: TGTGCCAGCAGCGATAGGGGACTAGCGGGAGGACGCACAGATACGCAGTATTTT.

This clonotype is deemed medium-sized (0.01 to 0.1%). The chain carries TRBV6-1 and TRBJ1-2; no reliable D call. The germline V and J ends were trimmed by 2 bases and 4 bases, with 8 bases remaining between them. Germline V gene lookup returns CDR1 MNHNS and CDR2 SASEGT. The CDR3 totals 13 residues. CDR3 DNA: TGTGCCAGCAGTGAAAGACAAAGCTATGGCTACACCTTC. The encoded protein is CASSERQSYGYTF.

V and J are TRBV9 and TRBJ2-1, with D possibly matching TRBD2 (7 bases). This CDR3 is 15 amino acids long. CDR1 is SGDLS, CDR2 YYNGEE, per germline. The V end was cut by 0 bases, the J end by 9 bases, with 16 bases between. The CDR3 protein is CASSVVGGGSFEQFF. The CDR3 nucleotides read TGTGCCAGCAGCGTAGTAGGGGGGGGCTCGTTTGAGCAGTTCTTC.

This chain uses TRBV9 with TRBJ2-3; D is undetermined. The V gene's germline CDR1 is SGDLS and CDR2 YYNGEE. The CDR3 length is 15 residues. The V and J ends lost 1 base and 2 bases respectively, with 11 bases between them. CDR3 amino acids: CASSVQSSITDTQYF. The DNA for the CDR3 is TGTGCCAGCAGCGTACAGTCGTCCATCACAGATACGCAGTATTTT.

V gene TRBV11-2 combines with J gene TRBJ1-1; no firm D call. Trimming pared 5 bases from V and 0 bases from J, leaving 13 bases between. The CDR3 runs to 15 residues. Germline values: CDR1 SGHAT, CDR2 FQNNGV. The CDR3 spells CASSPLRGLNTEAFF. DNA of the CDR3: TGTGCCAGCAGCCCCCTCCGAGGTCTGAACACTGAAGCTTTCTTT.

This clonotype was seen a few times. The chain uses TRBV19 and TRBJ1-5; D is ambiguous. Trimming removed 5 bases from V and 0 bases from J, with 17 bases in between. This CDR3 has 17 residues. Germline V gene lookup returns CDR1 LNHDA and CDR2 SQIVND (reference sequence). The CDR3 nucleotides are TGTGCCAGTAGTTCCCTGGTGGACGGGTTTAGCAATCAGCCCCAGCATTTT. Translated, it gives CASSSLVDGFSNQPQHF.

V gene TRBV28 combines with J gene TRBJ2-7; possibly TRBD2 for D (5 bases). Trimming left V 2 bases short and J 4 bases short, with 18 bases between. The CDR3 is 16 amino acids. In germline, CDR1 is MDHEN, CDR2 SYDVKM. CDR3 DNA: TGTGCCAGCAGTTTAAGGGAGATGAGTTCCCGATACGAGCAGTACTTC. Translated: CASSLREMSSRYEQYF. The full variable domain, with the rest looked up from reference TRBV28 and TRBJ2-7, is DVKVTQSSRYLVKRTGEKVFLECVQDMDHENMFWYRQDPGLGLRLIYFSYDVKMKEKGDIPEGYSVSREKKERFSLILESASTNQTSMYLCASSLREMSSRYEQYFGPGTRLTVT.

The CDR3 region is CAISFQDTEAFF. The CDR3, as DNA: TGTGCCATCAGTTTTCAGGACACTGAAGCTTTCTTT. The V gene is TRBV10-3, the J gene TRBJ1-1; D uncertain. This CDR3 is 12 amino acids long. V lost 5 bases and J 3 bases, leaving 7 bases between the germline ends. CDR1 is ENHRY and CDR2 is SYGVKD in the germline V gene.

This clonotype is deemed medium-sized. This chain joins TRBV30 and TRBJ1-5; maybe TRBD1 (5 bases). The CDR3 is 12 amino acids. CDR1 and CDR2 (germline): GTSNPN, SVGIG (reference sequence). The CDR3 coding sequence is TGTGCGGCGGGGCAGGGAATTCAGCCCCAGCATTTT. Residues: CAAGQGIQPQHF. Complete variable domain (other parts from reference TRBV30 and TRBJ1-5): SQTIHQWPATLVQPVGSPLSLECTVEGTSNPNLYWYRQAAGRGLQLLFYSVGIGQISSEVPQNLSASRPQDRQFILSSKKLLLSDSGFYLCAAGQGIQPQHFGDGTRLSIL.

This rearrangement joins TRBV18 to TRBJ1-5; the D is unclear. The V gene lost 6 bases and the J gene lost 6 bases, with 12 bases spanning the gap. CDR1 is KGHSH and CDR2 is LQKENI in the germline V gene. The CDR3 consists of 13 residues. The CDR3 bases are TGTGCCAGCTCTTCTCAGGCGGGTCAGCCCCAGCATTTT. Translation gives CASSSQAGQPQHF. Variable domain in full (rest from reference TRBV18 and TRBJ1-5): NAGVMQNPRHLVRRRGQEARLRCSPMKGHSHVYWYRQLPEEGLKFMVYLQKENIIDESGMPKERFSAEFPKEGPSILRIQQVVRGDSAAYFCASSSQAGQPQHFGDGTRLSIL.

This clonotype has just a few counts. The rearrangement joins TRBV7-2 to TRBJ1-1; no definite D call. V dropped 8 bases and J dropped 1 base, with 11 bases sitting between them. Germline V gene lookup returns CDR1 SGHTA and CDR2 FQGNSA. The CDR3 totals 13 residues. The CDR3 is CASAYQGNTEAFF. The CDR3 DNA reads TGTGCCAGCGCATATCAAGGGAACACTGAAGCTTTCTTT.

This chain joins TRBV6-5 and TRBJ1-2; D is unresolved. The V gene's germline CDR1 is MNHEY and CDR2 SVGAGI. The length of the CDR3 is 15 residues. V shed 0 bases and J shed 4 bases, with 12 bases lying between them. In nucleotides, the CDR3 is TGTGCCAGCAGTTACTCGGGTATTGGGATCTATGGCTACACCTTC. This translates into CASSYSGIGIYGYTF.